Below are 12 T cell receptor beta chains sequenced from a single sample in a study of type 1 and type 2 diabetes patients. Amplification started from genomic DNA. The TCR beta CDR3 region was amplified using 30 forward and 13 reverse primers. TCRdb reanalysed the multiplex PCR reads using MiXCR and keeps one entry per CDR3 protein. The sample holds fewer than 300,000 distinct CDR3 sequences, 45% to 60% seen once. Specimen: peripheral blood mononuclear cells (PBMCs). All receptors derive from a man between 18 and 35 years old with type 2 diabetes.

The CDR3 bases are TGCGCCAGCAGCCCACAGACAGGGGACGGGGAGCTGTTTTTT. It specifies CASSPQTGDGELFF. The rearrangement uses TRBV5-1 and TRBJ2-2; TRBD1 agrees at 8 bases. Trimming cost V 4 bases and J 7 bases; bases outside gene matches: 6. The CDR3 length is 14 residues. Germline V gives CDR1 SGHRS, CDR2 YFSETQ.

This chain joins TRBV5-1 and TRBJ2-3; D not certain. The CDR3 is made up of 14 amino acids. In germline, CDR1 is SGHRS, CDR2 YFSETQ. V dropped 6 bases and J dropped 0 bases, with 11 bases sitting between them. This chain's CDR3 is CASNADASTDTQYF. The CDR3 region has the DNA TGCGCCAGCAATGCGGACGCTAGCACAGATACGCAGTATTTT.

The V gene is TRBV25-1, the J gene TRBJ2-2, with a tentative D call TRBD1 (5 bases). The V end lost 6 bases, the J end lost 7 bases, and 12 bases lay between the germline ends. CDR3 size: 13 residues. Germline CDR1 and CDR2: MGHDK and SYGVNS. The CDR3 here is CASSRQRFGELFF. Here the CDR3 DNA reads TGTGCCAGCAGCCGACAGAGGTTCGGGGAGCTGTTTTTT.

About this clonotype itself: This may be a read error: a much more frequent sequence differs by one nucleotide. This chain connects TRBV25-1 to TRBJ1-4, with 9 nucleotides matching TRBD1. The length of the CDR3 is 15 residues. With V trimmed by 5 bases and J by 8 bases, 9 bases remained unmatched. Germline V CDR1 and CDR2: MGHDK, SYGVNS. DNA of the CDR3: TGTGCCAGCAGTCTACCGGGACAGGGCAGAGAAAAACTGTTTTTT. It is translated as CASSLPGQGREKLFF.

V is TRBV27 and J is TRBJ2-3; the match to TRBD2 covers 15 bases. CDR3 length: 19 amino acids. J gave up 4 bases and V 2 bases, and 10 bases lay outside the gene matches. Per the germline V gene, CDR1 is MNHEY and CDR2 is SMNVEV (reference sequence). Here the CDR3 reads CASSLGLAGGPEEADTQYF. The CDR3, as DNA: TGTGCCAGCAGTTTAGGACTAGCGGGAGGGCCTGAGGAGGCAGATACGCAGTATTTT.

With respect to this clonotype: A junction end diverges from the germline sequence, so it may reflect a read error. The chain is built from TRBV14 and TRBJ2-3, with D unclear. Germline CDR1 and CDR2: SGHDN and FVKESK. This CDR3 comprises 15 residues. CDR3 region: CASSQGPPISDTLYF. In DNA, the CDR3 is TGTGCCAGCAGCCAAGGGCCCCCAATCTCAGATACGCTGTATTTT.

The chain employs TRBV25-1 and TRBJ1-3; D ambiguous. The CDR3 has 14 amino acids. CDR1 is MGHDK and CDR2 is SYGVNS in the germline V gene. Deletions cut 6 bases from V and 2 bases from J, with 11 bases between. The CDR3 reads CASRESGPGNTIYF. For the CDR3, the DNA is TGTGCCAGCAGAGAGTCTGGTCCTGGAAACACCATATATTTT.

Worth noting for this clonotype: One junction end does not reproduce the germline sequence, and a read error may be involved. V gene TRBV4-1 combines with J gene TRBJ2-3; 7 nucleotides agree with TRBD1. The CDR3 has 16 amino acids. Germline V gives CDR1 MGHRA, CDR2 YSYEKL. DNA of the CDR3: TGTGCCAGCAGCCAAGCCTCCGGGACAGAAGGAGATACGCAGTATTTT. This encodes CASSQASGTEGDTQYF.

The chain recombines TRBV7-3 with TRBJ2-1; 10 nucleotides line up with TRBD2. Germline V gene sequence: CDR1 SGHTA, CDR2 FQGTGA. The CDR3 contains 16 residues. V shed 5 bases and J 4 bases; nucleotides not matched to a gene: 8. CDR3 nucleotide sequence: TGTGCCAGCAGCGTAGAGGGGACTAGCGAGTACAATGAGCAGTTCTTC. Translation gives CASSVEGTSEYNEQFF. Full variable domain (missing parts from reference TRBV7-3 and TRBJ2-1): GAGVSQTPSNKVTEKGKYVELRCDPISGHTALYWYRQSLGQGPEFLIYFQGTGAADDSGLPNDRFFAVRPEGSVSTLKIQRTERGDSAVYLCASSVEGTSEYNEQFFGPGTRLTVL.

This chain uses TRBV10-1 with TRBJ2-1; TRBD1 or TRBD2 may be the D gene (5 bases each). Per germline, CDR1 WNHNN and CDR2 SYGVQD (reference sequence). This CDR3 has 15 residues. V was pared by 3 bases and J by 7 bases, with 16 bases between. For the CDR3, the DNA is TGCGCCAGCAGTGATCGGGGCCAACCGGGGAATGAGCAGTTCTTC. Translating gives CASSDRGQPGNEQFF.

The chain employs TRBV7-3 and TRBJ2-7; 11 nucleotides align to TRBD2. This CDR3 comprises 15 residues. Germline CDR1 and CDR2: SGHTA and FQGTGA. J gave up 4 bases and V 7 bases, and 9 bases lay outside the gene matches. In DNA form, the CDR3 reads TGTGCCAGCATCGTGGGGACTAGCGGTGATTACGAGCAGTACTTC. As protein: CASIVGTSGDYEQYF.

This chain's CDR3 is CASTFAQGTEAFF. The CDR3 DNA follows: TGCGCCAGCACCTTCGCCCAAGGCACTGAAGCTTTCTTT. V is TRBV10-1 and J is TRBJ1-1, with D uncertain. V shed 7 bases and J shed 4 bases, with 13 bases lying between them. This CDR3 has 13 amino acids. Germline CDR1 is WNHNN and CDR2 is SYGVQD (reference sequence).